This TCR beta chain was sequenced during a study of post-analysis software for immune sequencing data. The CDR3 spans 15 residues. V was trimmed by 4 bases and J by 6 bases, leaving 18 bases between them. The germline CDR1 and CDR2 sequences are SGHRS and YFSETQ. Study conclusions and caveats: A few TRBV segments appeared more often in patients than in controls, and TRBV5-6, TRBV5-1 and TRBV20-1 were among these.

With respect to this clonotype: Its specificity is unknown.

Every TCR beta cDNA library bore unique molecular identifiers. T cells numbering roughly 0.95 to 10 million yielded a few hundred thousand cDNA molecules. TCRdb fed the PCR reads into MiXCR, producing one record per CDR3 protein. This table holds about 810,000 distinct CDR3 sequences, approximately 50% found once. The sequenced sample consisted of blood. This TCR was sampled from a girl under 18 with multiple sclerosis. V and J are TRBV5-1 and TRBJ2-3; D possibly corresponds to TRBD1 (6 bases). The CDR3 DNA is TGCGCCAGCAGCCCCCCAGGGGCCGTCTTGGATACGCAGTATTTT. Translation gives CASSPPGAVLDTQYF.